The rows below give T cell receptor beta chains drawn from one sample of a study of blood T cell repertoires in COVID-19. TCRdb's copy holds only in-frame clones and misses some; the assay was immunoSEQ multiplex PCR. The repertoire has 110,000 or so clones, roughly 85% of them found once; the top ten carry about 13%. Sequencing was performed on peripheral blood. These receptors originate from a human donor in a cohort sampled during active COVID-19. CDR3s include the opening cysteine and the closing phenylalanine or tryptophan. The D gene is left open where the match is weak. Clone size is given for some rows only: seen once, a few or many times, or a class if the clone is expanded.

len	d_gene	j_gene	v_gene	abundance	CDR3nt	CDR3aa
14	TRBD1	TRBJ2-2	TRBV5-1	NA	TGCGCCAGCAGTCCGGGACAGGGGACCGGGGAGCTGTTTTTT	CASSPGQGTGELFF
13	NA	TRBJ1-1	TRBV6-2/TRBV6-3	NA	TGTGCCAGCAGTTTAAGACAGTACACTGAAGCTTTCTTT	CASSLRQYTEAFF
16	TRBD2	TRBJ2-1	TRBV7-2	NA	TGTGCCAGCTGTCAAGGGCGGGGGAGCTCCTACAATGAGCAGTTCTTC	CASCQGRGSSYNEQFF
14	NA	TRBJ1-2	TRBV10-3	NA	TGTGCCATCAGTGAGTCTTGGGCAGGGGCTGGCTACACCTTC	CAISESWAGAGYTF
15	TRBD1	TRBJ1-5	TRBV7-2	NA	TGTGCCAGCAGCCTGCAGGGGGCTAGCAATCAGCCCCAGCATTTT	CASSLQGASNQPQHF
15	NA	TRBJ2-1	TRBV6-1	NA	TGTGCCAGCAGTGAAATCGGGGGCTCCTACAATGAGCAGTTCTTC	CASSEIGGSYNEQFF
13	NA	TRBJ1-2	TRBV24-1	NA	TGTGCCACCAGTGATAGGGGAAGCTCTGGCTACACCTTC	CATSDRGSSGYTF
16	TRBD2	TRBJ2-3	TRBV4-3	NA	TGCGCCAGCAGCCAACTAGCGGGGGCAGCCACAGATACGCAGTATTTT	CASSQLAGAATDTQYF
13	NA	TRBJ2-7	TRBV5-1	once	TGCGCCAGCAGTCCGGAGGGGGCCGGCGAGCAGTACTTC	CASSPEGAGEQYF
13	NA	TRBJ1-1	TRBV25-1	once	TGTGCCAGCAGTTTTCGGGGAACAACTGAAGCTTTCTTT	CASSFRGTTEAFF
13	NA	TRBJ2-1	TRBV24-1	NA	TGTGCCACCAGTGAGGGGGCCTTAAATGAGCAGTTCTTC	CATSEGALNEQFF
13	NA	TRBJ2-7	TRBV10-2	NA	TGCGCCAGCAGAAGGGACGCTCGGGGGGAGCAGTACTTC	CASRRDARGEQYF
13	TRBD1	TRBJ1-2	TRBV29-1	NA	TGCAGCGTTGAAGGACAGGGGGCCTATGGCTACACCTTC	CSVEGQGAYGYTF
14	NA	TRBJ1-2	TRBV5-5	NA	TGTGCCAGCAGCTTGGAGCCCTTTAACTATGGCTACACCTTC	CASSLEPFNYGYTF
17	TRBD2	TRBJ2-3	TRBV6-1	NA	TGTGCCAGCAGTGAAGCCCCTGGCGGGGAGGGTACAGATACGCAGTATTTT	CASSEAPGGEGTDTQYF
14	NA	TRBJ1-1	TRBV5-5	NA	TGTGCCAGCAGCTTAGGACAAATGAACACTGAAGCTTTCTTT	CASSLGQMNTEAFF
13	NA	TRBJ1-5	TRBV30	NA	TGTGCCTGGAGTGTAGGGAGTGATCAGCCCCAGCATTTT	CAWSVGSDQPQHF
13	NA	TRBJ1-2	TRBV5-1	NA	TGCGCCAGCAGCTCGCTGGACAGCTATGGCTACACCTTC	CASSSLDSYGYTF
14	NA	TRBJ2-7	TRBV11-2	NA	TGTGCCAGCAGCTTAGATAGGCAGGCCAGGGAGCAGTACTTC	CASSLDRQAREQYF
15	TRBD1	TRBJ2-2	TRBV9	NA	TGTGCCAGCACCACTGACAGGGTGACGACCGGGGAGCTGTTTTTT	CASTTDRVTTGELFF
16	TRBD2	TRBJ2-1	TRBV6-5	NA	TGTGCCAGCAGTTCTAGCGGGGGGATCTCCTACAATGAGCAGTTCTTC	CASSSSGGISYNEQFF
13	NA	TRBJ2-7	TRBV19	NA	TGTGCCAGTAGTATCGGGAGCTCCTACGAGCAGTACTTC	CASSIGSSYEQYF
13	NA	TRBJ1-6	TRBV5-4	NA	TGTGCCAGCAGCTTCCGGGACAACTCACCCCTCCACTTT	CASSFRDNSPLHF
14	NA	TRBJ1-6	TRBV19	NA	TGTGCCAGTAGCATGGGGCAGGCTAATTCACCCCTCCACTTT	CASSMGQANSPLHF
16	TRBD1	TRBJ1-3	TRBV7-6	once	TGTGCCACCTCAGGGGGACCCGGAGGACCTGGAAACACCATATATTTT	CATSGGPGGPGNTIYF
15	TRBD1	TRBJ2-3	TRBV11-2	NA	TGTGCCAGCAGCAGCCAGAGGGGGCCGGGTGATACGCAGTATTTT	CASSSQRGPGDTQYF
13	NA	TRBJ1-2	TRBV12-3/TRBV12-4	NA	TGTGCCAGCAGTTTAGGGTCGCTGAGAGGCTACACCTTC	CASSLGSLRGYTF
16	NA	TRBJ2-5	TRBV9	NA	TGTGCCAGCAGCTCAAGGGGGGGGAATCTCAAAGAGACCCAGTACTTC	CASSSRGGNLKETQYF